The 16 T cell receptor beta chains below were found in one sample sequenced in a study of shared clonotypes between healthy human individuals. TCRdb's copy holds only in-frame clones and misses some; the assay was immunoSEQ multiplex PCR. The sample has under 600,000 clones, approximately 95% seen once. Sequencing input: naive CD4+ T cells sorted from blood. Subset indicated: CD45RA+ positively selected. These receptors were collected from a woman aged 25 to 45 in good health.

The gene calls are TRBV7-9 and TRBJ1-4, with D uncertain. The CDR3 sequence is 17 residues long. Germline lookup yields CDR1 SEHNR and CDR2 FQNEAQ (reference sequence). V was shortened by 4 bases and J by 0 bases, with 15 bases between the two germline ends. CDR3 amino acids: CASSSRGGFATNEKLFF. The CDR3 nucleotides read TGTGCCAGCAGCTCCCGGGGAGGATTTGCAACTAATGAAAAACTGTTTTTT.

This rearrangement joins TRBV4-2 to TRBJ2-1; weak D call: TRBD2 (7 bases). The germline V and J ends were trimmed by 3 bases and 9 bases, with 12 bases remaining between them. This CDR3 spans 13 amino acids. The germline CDR1 and CDR2 sequences are LGHNA and YNFKEQ. The CDR3 DNA reads as TGTGCCAGCAGCCATACTAGGGGGGGTGAGCAGTTCTTC. Its protein is CASSHTRGGEQFF.

The chain has TRBV2 and TRBJ1-1; possible D gene TRBD1, 5 bases. With 4 bases removed from V and 7 bases from J, the gap between germline ends came to 13 bases. The CDR3 totals 13 residues. Germline V lookup: CDR1 SNHLY, CDR2 FYNNEI. The CDR3 loop is CASSVKGRFEAFF. The CDR3 bases are TGTGCCAGCAGTGTAAAGGGGCGTTTTGAAGCTTTCTTT. Full variable domain (remainder filled in from reference TRBV2 and TRBJ1-1): EPEVTQTPSHQVTQMGQEVILRCVPISNHLYFYWYRQILGQKVEFLVSFYNNEISEKSEIFDDQFSVERPDGSNFTLKIRSTKLEDSAMYFCASSVKGRFEAFFGQGTRLTVV.

V and J are TRBV27 and TRBJ2-3, with D hard to call. The CDR3 length is 13 residues. The germline V gene encodes CDR1 MNHEY and CDR2 SMNVEV (reference sequence). V was cut by 10 bases and J by 1 base, with 12 bases left in between. CDR3 in amino acids: CATKYTGTDTQYF. The CDR3, as DNA: TGTGCCACCAAGTATACCGGCACAGATACGCAGTATTTT.

V usage is TRBV5-1 and J usage is TRBJ2-5; D might be TRBD2 (5 bases). CDR1 is SGHRS, CDR2 YFSETQ, per germline. The V gene lost 0 bases and the J gene lost 5 bases, with 5 bases spanning the gap. The CDR3 totals 12 residues. The CDR3 protein is CASSLGTETQYF. CDR3 bases: TGCGCCAGCAGCTTGGGGACTGAGACCCAGTACTTC.

This clone was found once. J is TRBJ2-7 and V is TRBV28; 10 bases map to TRBD1. This CDR3 is 15 amino acids long. CDR1 and CDR2 (germline): MDHEN, SYDVKM. After removal of 5 bases from V and 4 bases from J, the junction contained 8 bases not matched to a gene. The DNA of the CDR3 is TGTGCCAGCAGTGACCGGGACAGGGGCTTATACGAGCAGTACTTC. It is translated as CASSDRDRGLYEQYF.

The chain couples TRBV5-1 to TRBJ2-5, with D perhaps assigned TRBD1 or TRBD2 (6 bases each). Trimming shortened V by 4 bases and J by 1 base, and 14 bases separated the two germline ends. The length of the CDR3 is 15 residues. The germline V gene encodes CDR1 SGHRS and CDR2 YFSETQ. CDR3 DNA: TGCGCCAGCAGCGGGGGAGGACAGTCCCAAGAGACCCAGTACTTC. Translating gives CASSGGGQSQETQYF.

This chain links TRBV4-2 with TRBJ2-1, with D possibly being TRBD2 (6 bases). Trimming took off 0 bases at V and 5 bases at J, with 14 bases between the two ends. There are 16 residues in the CDR3. Germline CDR1 reads LGHNA; CDR2 reads YNFKEQ. The CDR3 nucleotides read TGTGCCAGCAGCCAAGATGGGACTCGTAGGGACAATGAGCAGTTCTTC. It yields the protein CASSQDGTRRDNEQFF.

This clone was recorded only once. The V gene is TRBV30, the J gene TRBJ2-1; 11 bases are a match to TRBD2. This CDR3 is 13 amino acids long. Trimming cost V 8 bases and J 7 bases; bases outside gene matches: 7. Germline V gene sequence: CDR1 GTSNPN, CDR2 SVGIG (reference sequence). Here the CDR3 DNA reads TGTGCCGGACAGACTAGCGGGATTAATGAGCAGTTCTTC. It codes for CAGQTSGINEQFF. Full variable domain (outside the CDR3, taken from reference TRBV30 and TRBJ2-1): SQTIHQWPATLVQPVGSPLSLECTVEGTSNPNLYWYRQAAGRGLQLLFYSVGIGQISSEVPQNLSASRPQDRQFILSSKKLLLSDSGFYLCAGQTSGINEQFFGPGTRLTVL.

V gene TRBV28 combines with J gene TRBJ1-2; D possibly corresponds to TRBD1 (5 bases). Germline loops: CDR1 MDHEN, CDR2 SYDVKM. This CDR3 contains 12 residues. V lost 5 bases to trimming and J lost 6 bases, with 10 bases between them. DNA for the CDR3: TGTGCCAGCAGTCCAGGGTCCCATGGCTACACCTTC. It yields the protein CASSPGSHGYTF.

The chain joins TRBV6-6 to TRBJ2-1; 7 bases align to TRBD2. V was pared by 4 bases and J by 6 bases, with 6 bases of the junction left unmatched. The length of the CDR3 is 14 residues. CDR1 and CDR2 from the germline V gene are MNHNY and SVGAGI (reference sequence). As DNA, the CDR3 is TGTGCCAGCAGTTCTGCGGGAGTGGGCAATGAGCAGTTCTTC. Translation: CASSSAGVGNEQFF.

V is TRBV7-8 and J is TRBJ2-1, with D perhaps matching TRBD2 (5 bases). CDR3 length: 16 amino acids. The ends were cut back, 0 bases at V and 1 base at J, with 10 bases in the middle. Germline CDR1 and CDR2: SGHVS and FQNEAQ. Written as DNA, the CDR3 is TGTGCCAGCAGCTTAGCTCGGACTCCTTCCTACAATGAGCAGTTCTTC. It specifies CASSLARTPSYNEQFF.

The gene calls are TRBV6-1 and TRBJ2-3; 9 bases are a match to TRBD2. CDR1 MNHNS and CDR2 SASEGT come from the germline V gene. This CDR3 is 14 amino acids long. Germline trimming cut 7 bases from V and 0 bases from J; bases unmatched to any gene: 2. This chain's CDR3 is CASTTSGSTDTQYF. In nucleotides, the CDR3 is TGTGCCAGCACCACTAGCGGGAGCACAGATACGCAGTATTTT.

In nucleotides, the CDR3 is TGCGCCAGCAGTCAATTTACAGCCCCAACTAATGAAAAACTGTTTTTT. It specifies CASSQFTAPTNEKLFF. The chain joins TRBV23-1 to TRBJ1-4, with D unclear. TRBV23-1 is recorded as an ORF, its role being uncertain. The CDR3 contains 16 residues. The V end was cut by 1 base, the J end by 0 bases, with 9 bases between.

The chain combines TRBV28 with TRBJ2-1; 12 nucleotides align to TRBD2. Looked up from germline, CDR1 is MDHEN and CDR2 is SYDVKM. Trimming removed 6 bases from V and 4 bases from J; junction bases left unmatched: 13. The CDR3 totals 18 residues. The DNA of the CDR3 is TGTGCCAGCAGGTCCCCTAAACTAGCGGGAGGAACTTACAATGAGCAGTTCTTC. Its translation is CASRSPKLAGGTYNEQFF.

CDR3 sequence reads: CASSYRRNSYEQYF. In DNA, the CDR3 is TGTGCCAGCAGCTATCGGAGAAACTCCTACGAGCAGTACTTC. The chain combines TRBV5-8 with TRBJ2-7; no clear D gene. Germline V CDR1 and CDR2: SGHTS, YDEGEE. The length of the CDR3 is 14 residues. Trimming took 3 bases from V and 0 from J, leaving 10 bases between them.